Below, 20 T cell receptor beta chains from the same sample are listed, as sequenced in a study of blood T cell repertoires in COVID-19. The protocol was immunoSEQ multiplex PCR, while the TCRdb copy is restricted to in-frame clones and leaves out a portion. The data show a few hundred thousand clones, more than 70% seen once. Sequenced input: peripheral blood. Receptors originate from a woman in her forties or fifties with COVID-19, enrolled during active disease.

This sequence joins TRBV30 and TRBJ1-2, with 7 positions matching TRBD1. This CDR3 comprises 15 residues. Looked up from germline, CDR1 is GTSNPN and CDR2 is SVGIG (reference sequence). The trim removed 3 bases at V and 3 bases at J, leaving 10 bases unmatched. The CDR3 here is CAWSHVDRDYYGYTF. For the CDR3, the DNA is TGTGCCTGGAGCCACGTAGACAGGGACTACTATGGCTACACCTTC.

To note about this clone: Other DNA sequences within the sample encode an identical CDR3. The rearrangement links TRBV7-9 to TRBJ1-1, with D maybe TRBD1 (5 bases). Between the trimmed V and J ends, which lost 6 bases and 5 bases, there was a span of 10 bases. From germline, CDR1 is SEHNR and CDR2 FQNEAQ (reference sequence). This CDR3 is built from 12 residues. CDR3 nucleotides: TGTGCCAGCAGTTACGGGGGGACTGAAGCTTTCTTT. This encodes CASSYGGTEAFF.

The chain is built from TRBV3-1 (or the pseudogene TRBV3-2) and TRBJ1-3; 8 bases are a match to TRBD1. CDR1 is LGHDT, CDR2 YNNKEL, per germline (reference sequence). CDR3 size: 11 residues. V lost 10 bases to trimming and J lost 8 bases; unmatched junction nucleotides: 4. This CDR3 is CATTGGHTIYF. The CDR3 nucleotides read TGTGCCACCACAGGGGGGCACACCATATATTTT.

V and J are TRBV5-1 and TRBJ1-2, with D unclear. This CDR3 has 14 amino acids. The V and J ends lost 0 bases and 8 bases respectively, with 14 bases between them. Looked up from germline, CDR1 is SGHRS and CDR2 is YFSETQ. The CDR3 coding sequence is TGCGCCAGCAGCTTGGATTTATCCCTCTTGGGCTACACCTTC. Residues: CASSLDLSLLGYTF.

J is TRBJ1-2 and V is TRBV5-5, with TRBD1 matching over 9 bases. This CDR3 region has 14 residues. CDR1 is SGHKS and CDR2 is YYEKEE in the germline V gene (reference sequence). V shed 2 bases and J 4 bases; nucleotides not matched to a gene: 3. The CDR3 sequence is CASSLQGAVYGYTF. The CDR3 nucleotides are TGTGCCAGCAGCTTACAGGGGGCAGTCTATGGCTACACCTTC. Combining the CDR3 with reference TRBV5-5 and TRBJ1-2 gives the whole variable domain DAGVTQSPTHLIKTRGQQVTLRCSPISGHKSVSWYQQVLGQGPQFIFQYYEKEERGRGNFPDRFSARQFPNYSSELNVNALLLGDSALYLCASSLQGAVYGYTFGSGTRLTVV.

This clone was detected once. The V and J genes are TRBV19 and TRBJ1-5; 7 positions match TRBD1. CDR1 and CDR2 (germline): LNHDA, SQIVND (reference sequence). The CDR3 is 14 residues long. With 10 bases clipped from V and 8 bases from J, the junction kept 14 bases outside the gene matches. The DNA of the CDR3 is TGTGCCACCCGTGACAGGGAGACAATCAAGCCCCAGCATTTT. Translation gives CATRDRETIKPQHF.

This clone came up a few times. The chain employs TRBV7-9 and TRBJ2-7, with a possible D match to TRBD2 (5 bases). This CDR3 is 14 amino acids long. CDR1 SEHNR and CDR2 FQNEAQ come from the germline V gene (reference sequence). V lost 5 bases, J lost 0 bases, and 11 bases lay in between. CDR3 residues: CASSPSGGSYEQYF. The CDR3 DNA sequence: TGTGCCAGCAGCCCCAGCGGAGGCTCCTACGAGCAGTACTTC.

The chain is built from TRBV27 and TRBJ1-3; no reliable D call. This CDR3 is built from 13 residues. The V end was cut by 7 bases, the J end by 1 base, with 8 bases between. CDR1 and CDR2 (germline): MNHEY, SMNVEV (reference sequence). In DNA, the CDR3 is TGTGCCAGCAAATCAAATTCTGGAAACACCATATATTTT. Its translation: CASKSNSGNTIYF.

This clone was observed once. This rearrangement joins TRBV5-6 to TRBJ2-7; tentative D call: TRBD1 (6 bases). Trimming pared 0 bases from V and 4 bases from J, leaving 11 bases between. This CDR3 has 14 amino acids. The germline gives CDR1 SGHDT, CDR2 YYEEEE. CDR3 bases: TGTGCCAGCAGCTTGGCGGGACAAGAATACGAGCAGTACTTC. Its translation: CASSLAGQEYEQYF.

The V gene is TRBV6-5, the J gene TRBJ1-4, with TRBD1 as a possible D gene (5 bases). The CDR3 spans 14 residues. Trimming left V 7 bases short and J 6 bases short, with 15 bases between. The germline V gene has CDR1 MNHEY and CDR2 SVGAGI. In nucleotides, the CDR3 is TGTGCCAGCACCGGAGGGACCGAGGATGAAAAACTGTTTTTT. It yields the protein CASTGGTEDEKLFF.

V is TRBV3-1 (or the pseudogene TRBV3-2) and J is TRBJ1-4; 7 bases are a match to TRBD1. The junction had 7 bases not matched to a gene; V was cut back by 5 bases and J by 7 bases. Germline V CDR1 and CDR2: LGHDT, YNNKEL (reference sequence). This CDR3 is 14 amino acids long. The CDR3 here is CASSNRGGSEKLFF. The CDR3 bases are TGTGCCAGCAGCAACAGGGGAGGAAGTGAAAAACTGTTTTTT.

The genes are TRBV5-4 and TRBJ2-7, with no clear D. Germline V gives CDR1 SGHNT, CDR2 YYREEE (reference sequence). The CDR3 runs 12 residues. The V end was cut by 3 bases, the J end by 4 bases, with 8 bases between. CDR3 region: CASSSTEYEQYF. The CDR3 bases are TGTGCCAGCAGCTCGACGGAGTACGAGCAGTACTTC.

This chain uses TRBV4-2 with TRBJ2-3, with 12 positions matching TRBD2. The CDR3 contains 20 residues. Looked up from germline, CDR1 is LGHNA and CDR2 is YNFKEQ. The ends lost 0 bases at V and 3 bases at J; junction bases unmatched: 13. The CDR3 DNA reads TGTGCCAGCAGCCAAGAGCCTGGGCTAGCGGGGGGGCCCGGGACAGATACGCAGTATTTT. Protein product: CASSQEPGLAGGPGTDTQYF.

The V and J genes are TRBV6-5 and TRBJ2-2, with a possible D match to TRBD2 (6 bases). V was pared by 6 bases and J by 1 base, with 12 bases between. The length of the CDR3 is 15 residues. The germline CDR1 and CDR2 sequences are MNHEY and SVGAGI. CDR3 loop: CASRGLGGNTGELFF. CDR3 bases: TGTGCCAGCAGGGGACTTGGGGGGAACACCGGGGAGCTGTTTTTT.

The chain uses TRBV19 and TRBJ1-3; no reliable D call. Germline lookup yields CDR1 LNHDA and CDR2 SQIVND (reference sequence). The length of the CDR3 is 15 residues. Trimming left V 4 bases short and J 4 bases short, with 14 bases between. The CDR3 bases are TGTGCCAGTAGTACTTCTTTGGGAGAAGGAAACACCATATATTTT. This encodes CASSTSLGEGNTIYF.

The rearrangement links TRBV19 to TRBJ1-6; TRBD1 matches at 8 bases. Germline V gene sequence: CDR1 LNHDA, CDR2 SQIVND (reference sequence). The CDR3 length is 14 residues. J gave up 5 bases and V 11 bases, and 8 bases lay outside the gene matches. The CDR3 loop is CALPPGQDNSPLHF. The CDR3 DNA sequence: TGTGCCTTACCTCCGGGACAGGATAATTCACCCCTCCACTTT.

The chain joins TRBV5-5 to TRBJ1-2, with TRBD1 as a possible D gene (6 bases). Germline V gives CDR1 SGHKS, CDR2 YYEKEE (reference sequence). V was pared by 0 bases and J by 4 bases, with 13 bases between. The CDR3 sequence is 15 residues long. The CDR3 nucleotides are TGTGCCAGCAGCTTGGAGGAGACAGGTATCTATGGCTACACCTTC. Translation gives CASSLEETGIYGYTF.

The J gene is TRBJ1-5, the V gene TRBV5-1; 8 bases line up with TRBD1. This CDR3 has 14 amino acids. Germline V gene data show CDR1 as SGHRS and CDR2 as YFSETQ. With 4 bases clipped from V and 2 bases from J, the junction kept 2 bases outside the gene matches. The CDR3 sequence: CASSMGQGNQPQHF. The CDR3 DNA is TGCGCCAGCAGCATGGGACAGGGCAATCAGCCCCAGCATTTT.

The chain has TRBV21-1 and TRBJ2-7; the D call in the table, TRBD2, was not verified against the DNA. TRBV21-1 is shown as a pseudogene. The CDR3 has 17 amino acids. For the CDR3, the DNA is TGTGCCAGCAGCAAAGCTAGGGCGGGCGGCCTCTCCTACGAGCAGTACTTC. Its protein product is CASSKARAGGLSYEQYF.

This chain links TRBV28 with TRBJ2-1; no firm D call. The CDR3 is made up of 11 amino acids. V was cut by 4 bases and J by 10 bases, with 8 bases left in between. Germline assignment: CDR1 MDHEN and CDR2 SYDVKM. For the CDR3, the DNA is TGTGCCAGCAGTTCCCTCTCCGAGCAGTTCTTC. Translation: CASSSLSEQFF.